The source of this T cell receptor (beta chain) is a study of blood T cell repertoires in COVID-19. Study-level information: Sites in the United States, Italy and Spain provided acute and convalescent COVID-19 samples. PBMCs, B-cell-depleted T cells, or T cells were the source of the cDNA or gDNA that made up the material.

Germline CDR1 and CDR2: KGHDR and SFDVKD. Trimming removed 5 bases at V and 5 bases at J, with 13 bases between. This CDR3 has 14 residues. Seattle's enrolled individuals joined amid active infection and were then monitored longitudinally. Original processing methods: Estimation of nucleated cell counts was performed using reference gene primer amplification. Some clones are missing from TCRdb's copy, which holds only in-frame ones; the method was immunoSEQ multiplex PCR. V, J and clone size derive from that table, while D and trimming were established from the DNA sequence. In the table there are 200,000 to 250,000 clones, approximately 78% of which are singletons.

The sequencing input was peripheral blood. The sequence came from a woman of 80 years or more with COVID-19, enrolled during active disease. The genes are TRBV24-1 and TRBJ2-3, with D perhaps matching TRBD2 (6 bases). CDR3 DNA: TGTGCCACCAGTGTTTCGTGGCGGGAAGATACGCAGTATTTT. It translates to CATSVSWREDTQYF.